The 26 T cell receptor beta chains below were found in one sample sequenced in a study of cytomegalovirus exposure and HLA in healthy donors. With 60 Vbeta and 13 Jbeta primers, the PCR was carried out. Data came from immunoSEQ multiplex PCR; TCRdb stores just in-frame clones and leaves some out. Of 170,000 or so clones in the sample, around three quarters are singletons; the top ten hold around 3.1%. What was sequenced was PBMCs. Receptors were obtained from a middle-aged woman in good health and CMV-seronegative.

The chain has TRBV5-1 and TRBJ2-3; 10 bases line up with TRBD2. Losses at the gene ends were 2 bases for V and 7 bases for J; bases not matched to a gene: 19. CDR3 length: 19 amino acids. Germline V gene data show CDR1 as SGHRS and CDR2 as YFSETQ. The DNA of the CDR3 is TGCGCCAGCAGCTTCAACCAACTTGCCTCAGCGGGGGGGGGTAATACGCAGTATTTT. Protein product: CASSFNQLASAGGGNTQYF.

The genes are TRBV6-1 and TRBJ1-2, with 8 bases identical to TRBD1. The ends lost 6 bases at V and 8 bases at J; junction bases unmatched: 5. CDR1 MNHNS and CDR2 SASEGT come from the germline V gene. This CDR3 spans 12 amino acids. CDR3 DNA: TGTGCCAGCAGCCTCAGGGGGCTCGGCTACACCTTC. Its protein product is CASSLRGLGYTF.

The V gene is TRBV5-1, the J gene TRBJ1-4; D unresolved. V dropped 2 bases and J dropped 7 bases, with 9 bases sitting between them. The CDR3 has 13 amino acids. CDR1 is SGHRS and CDR2 is YFSETQ in the germline V gene. The CDR3 DNA follows: TGCGCCAGCAGCTTACAGAAGAGTGAAAAACTGTTTTTT. It codes for CASSLQKSEKLFF.

In this sample, this clone turned up a few times. The rearrangement joins TRBV6-1 to TRBJ2-7; maybe TRBD1 (5 bases). Between the trimmed V and J ends, which lost 10 bases and 3 bases, there was a span of 10 bases. CDR3 length: 11 residues. The germline gives CDR1 MNHNS, CDR2 SASEGT. CDR3 sequence reads: CATQGFYEQYF. The DNA of the CDR3 is TGTGCCACCCAGGGCTTCTACGAGCAGTACTTC.

This chain joins TRBV5-1 and TRBJ2-1; 9 positions match TRBD2. J gave up 9 bases and V 1 base, and 17 bases lay outside the gene matches. Germline V gene sequence: CDR1 SGHRS, CDR2 YFSETQ. The CDR3 covers 18 residues. The CDR3 nucleotides are TGCGCCAGCAGCTTGCCGCGACCGTTCGGACTAGCGAATCTTGAGCAGTTCTTC. It translates to CASSLPRPFGLANLEQFF.

The chain employs TRBV6-1 and TRBJ2-7, with 7 bases matching TRBD1. Losses at the gene ends were 6 bases for V and 6 bases for J; bases not matched to a gene: 14. Germline assignment: CDR1 MNHNS and CDR2 SASEGT. The CDR3 has 15 residues. This CDR3 is CASRVRTGRVSEQYF. CDR3 nucleotides: TGTGCCAGCAGGGTCAGGACAGGCCGGGTCTCCGAGCAGTACTTC.

This clone showed up just a few times. The CDR3 protein is CASSVQQETQYF. The CDR3 bases are TGTGCCAGCAGTGTACAGCAAGAGACCCAGTACTTC. The chain carries TRBV2 and TRBJ2-5; D is ambiguous. The CDR3 has 12 residues. Germline V gene data show CDR1 as SNHLY and CDR2 as FYNNEI. V gave up 4 bases and J gave up 2 bases, with 5 bases separating them.

This clone was seen a few times. The chain joins TRBV7-6 to TRBJ2-7; 8 bases fit TRBD2. J gave up 4 bases and V 3 bases, and 5 bases lay outside the gene matches. CDR3 length: 14 residues. Germline V gene data show CDR1 as SGHVS and CDR2 as FNYEAQ. The CDR3 sequence is CASSFSGLAYEQYF. The CDR3 DNA reads as TGTGCCAGCAGCTTCTCCGGACTAGCATACGAGCAGTACTTC.

The chain employs TRBV6-1 and TRBJ2-1, with 8 nucleotides matching TRBD1. Unmatched junction bases numbered 10, after V lost 7 bases and J lost 5 bases. The CDR3 is 15 residues long. Germline values: CDR1 MNHNS, CDR2 SASEGT. The CDR3 coding sequence is TGTGCCAGCACCAGAATGAGACAGGGGAACAATGAGCAGTTCTTC. Translation: CASTRMRQGNNEQFF.

The V gene is TRBV6-5, the J gene TRBJ2-7; TRBD1 matches at 8 bases. The CDR3 length is 15 residues. The junction had 9 bases not matched to a gene; V was cut back by 4 bases and J by 4 bases. Germline CDR1 and CDR2: MNHEY and SVGAGI. The CDR3: CASSSSTGGTYEQYF. The CDR3 DNA follows: TGTGCCAGCAGTTCGTCCACAGGGGGAACTTACGAGCAGTACTTC.

This clone was counted only a few times. The chain is built from TRBV5-1 and TRBJ1-1; 7 bases map to TRBD1. The CDR3 is 15 amino acids. Germline trimming cut 2 bases from V and 8 bases from J; bases unmatched to any gene: 12. Per germline, CDR1 SGHRS and CDR2 YFSETQ. DNA of the CDR3: TGCGCCAGCAGCTTAGCGAGGAGGGGGCTGGGGGAAGCTTTCTTT. Its protein product is CASSLARRGLGEAFF.

On this clone: Other DNA variants within this sample encode the same CDR3. V is TRBV4-1 and J is TRBJ1-6; 7 positions match TRBD1. The CDR3 contains 15 residues. CDR1 and CDR2 (germline): MGHRA, YSYEKL. J lost 4 bases, V lost 6 bases, and 6 bases had no gene match. The CDR3 DNA is TGCGCCAGCAGACGCGCGACAGGGTATAATTCACCCCTCCACTTT. Translated, it gives CASRRATGYNSPLHF.

This chain links TRBV5-1 with TRBJ1-6, with a weak D call TRBD1 (6 bases). Germline V CDR1 and CDR2: SGHRS, YFSETQ. V lost 1 base and J lost 7, with 18 bases in between. CDR3 length: 17 residues. The CDR3 loop reads CASSLRWLDRLNSPLHF. CDR3 bases: TGCGCCAGCAGCTTGCGGTGGCTGGACAGATTAAATTCACCCCTCCACTTT.

This chain connects TRBV5-1 to TRBJ1-4, with D possibly TRBD1 on 5 matching bases. Germline CDR1 SGHRS, CDR2 YFSETQ. This CDR3 has 15 amino acids. The V and J ends lost 0 bases and 12 bases respectively, with 18 bases between them. CDR3 bases: TGCGCCAGCAGCTTGGAGAGTGGGGCAGGGATCCAACTGTTTTTT. Translation: CASSLESGAGIQLFF. Full variable domain (outside the CDR3, taken from reference TRBV5-1 and TRBJ1-4): KAGVTQTPRYLIKTRGQQVTLSCSPISGHRSVSWYQQTPGQGLQFLFEYFSETQRNKGNFPGRFSGRQFSNSRSEMNVSTLELGDSALYLCASSLESGAGIQLFFGSGTQLSVL.

The table lists this clone with a count of one. This chain uses TRBV19 with TRBJ2-5; unclear D gene. The J call may be faulty, since TRBJ2-7 better matches the DNA end. Germline V lookup: CDR1 LNHDA, CDR2 SQIVND (reference sequence). The CDR3 extends over 11 amino acids. CDR3 sequence reads: CASSIGLEQYF. In DNA form, the CDR3 reads TGTGCCAGTAGTATTGGGCTCGAGCAGTACTTC.

This clone is a singleton in its sample. The rearrangement uses TRBV7-8 and TRBJ1-6; D remains ambiguous. CDR3 length: 14 residues. Germline V gene lookup returns CDR1 SGHVS and CDR2 FQNEAQ. V gave up 1 base and J gave up 7 bases, with 8 bases separating them. The CDR3 coding sequence is TGTGCCAGCAGCTTAGTTACAGAAAATTCACCCCTCCACTTT. Protein: CASSLVTENSPLHF.

The V call is TRBV27, the J call TRBJ1-3, with D maybe TRBD1 (6 bases). Germline V gene sequence: CDR1 MNHEY, CDR2 SMNVEV (reference sequence). Deletions cut 3 bases from V and 0 bases from J, with 12 bases between. There are 16 residues in the CDR3. CDR3 protein: CASSFNREFSGNTIYF. The CDR3 region has the DNA TGTGCCAGCAGTTTCAACAGGGAATTCTCTGGAAACACCATATATTTT.

The rearrangement links TRBV19 to TRBJ1-2; 7 bases line up with TRBD1. In germline, CDR1 is LNHDA, CDR2 SQIVND (reference sequence). The V gene end was trimmed by 11 bases and the J gene end by 1 base; junction bases not matched to a gene: 16. The CDR3 has 16 residues. CDR3 bases: TGTGCCGTAAACACCCCGGGGGACAGCCTTAACTATGGCTACACCTTC. Protein: CAVNTPGDSLNYGYTF.

V gene TRBV7-2 combines with J gene TRBJ2-3, with D possibly matching TRBD1 (6 bases). Trimming removed 4 bases from V and 2 bases from J, with 10 bases in between. The CDR3 is 14 amino acids. Germline CDR1 SGHTA, CDR2 FQGNSA. The CDR3 region is CASSYRDNTDTQYF. CDR3 in DNA: TGTGCCAGCAGCTATCGGGACAACACAGATACGCAGTATTTT.

This clone was found a few times. The genes are TRBV27 and TRBJ2-5, with D possibly being TRBD2 (6 bases). Germline V gene data show CDR1 as MNHEY and CDR2 as SMNVEV (reference sequence). V was trimmed by 3 bases and J by 0 bases, leaving 11 bases between them. CDR3 size: 15 residues. CDR3 loop: CASSLVRGYQETQYF. The DNA for the CDR3 is TGTGCCAGCAGTTTGGTCCGGGGGTACCAAGAGACCCAGTACTTC.

The genes are TRBV27 and TRBJ2-7; D is undetermined. Germline CDR1 is MNHEY and CDR2 is SMNVEV (reference sequence). V was pared by 1 base and J by 2 bases, with 9 bases between. The CDR3 consists of 14 residues. Here the CDR3 DNA reads TGTGCCAGCAGTTTATTGGCGCAGGCCTACGAGCAGTACTTC. This encodes CASSLLAQAYEQYF.

The chain uses TRBV28 and TRBJ2-2; D not certain. Germline assignment: CDR1 MDHEN and CDR2 SYDVKM. CDR3 length equals 13 residues. V lost 6 bases and J lost 5, with 10 bases in between. The CDR3: CASSHLGTGELFF. CDR3 DNA sequence: TGTGCCAGCAGCCACCTCGGGACCGGGGAGCTGTTTTTT.

The V gene is TRBV12-5, the J gene TRBJ2-7; possible D gene TRBD2, 5 bases. Germline values: CDR1 LGHNT, CDR2 FRNRAP. The CDR3 sequence is 17 residues long. V lost 7 bases and J lost 0, with 22 bases in between. The CDR3 region has the DNA TGTGCTAGTGCCTCCGGGAATGGGAAAAAGAGCTCCTACGAGCAGTACTTC. Encoded protein: CASASGNGKKSSYEQYF. Full variable domain (missing parts from reference TRBV12-5 and TRBJ2-7): DARVTQTPRHKVTEMGQEVTMRCQPILGHNTVFWYRQTMMQGLELLAYFRNRAPLDDSGMPKDRFSAEMPDATLATLKIQPSEPRDSAVYFCASASGNGKKSSYEQYFGPGTRLTVT.

This rearrangement joins TRBV11-2 to TRBJ1-1; tentative D call: TRBD1 (5 bases). The CDR3 is 15 residues long. CDR1 and CDR2 from the germline V gene are SGHAT and FQNNGV. The ends were cut back, 4 bases at V and 1 base at J, with 13 bases in the middle. The CDR3 loop reads CASSYNGGGNTEAFF. In nucleotides, the CDR3 is TGTGCCAGCAGCTATAATGGGGGGGGGAACACTGAAGCTTTCTTT.

V gene TRBV29-1 combines with J gene TRBJ1-1, with 7 bases matching TRBD1. J lost 0 bases, V lost 4 bases, and 14 bases had no gene match. Germline CDR1 reads SQVTM; CDR2 reads ANQGSEA. The CDR3 is 17 residues long. CDR3 DNA: TGCAGCGTTGTGGCGAGGCAGGGGGTTAAGATGAACACTGAAGCTTTCTTT. It codes for CSVVARQGVKMNTEAFF.

This clone was counted only a few times. Other DNA sequences from this sample encode an identical CDR3 as well. The chain links TRBV19 to TRBJ2-7; TRBD1 is a possible D gene (6 bases). From germline, CDR1 is LNHDA and CDR2 SQIVND (reference sequence). The length of the CDR3 is 14 residues. Trimming took off 7 bases at V and 2 bases at J, with 15 bases between the two ends. CDR3 in DNA: TGTGCCAGTATTCATCGACAGGACACCTACGAGCAGTACTTC. Protein sequence: CASIHRQDTYEQYF.